This T cell receptor beta chain emerged from a study of CD8 T cells in ankylosing spondylitis. The germline V gene has CDR1 KGHSH and CDR2 LQKENI. The ends were cut back, 1 base at V and 5 bases at J, with 6 bases in the middle. This CDR3 has 13 residues. Study results and caveats: Reportedly, matched ankylosing spondylitis synovial fluid was significantly enriched for disease-linked clones. Some motif variants had been reported before (in reactive arthritis synovial fluid and blood). Disease-linked clones bore a CD8+ phenotype and were relatively rare in peripheral blood. A motif of 7 to 9 highly homologous TCR beta variants was seen as apparently characteristic of ankylosing spondylitis blood.

Quantitative 5'-RACE with molecular barcodes was used to make the TCR beta libraries. MiXCR was run by TCRdb on the 5' RACE reads, yielding one entry per CDR3 protein. The data show fewer than 550,000 distinct CDR3 sequences, 5.3% seen once. This clonotype was observed many times. No antigen is known for it. The sequenced sample was blood, either unsorted or a sorted T cell fraction (not recorded which). This TCR derives from a male donor with ankylosing spondylitis. The rearrangement links TRBV18 to TRBJ2-1; D is uncertain. CDR3 in amino acids: CASSPRLDNEQFF. DNA for the CDR3: TGTGCCAGCTCACCACGACTCGACAATGAGCAGTTCTTC.